A single sample gave rise to the 8 T cell receptor beta chains below, sequenced in a study of cytomegalovirus exposure and HLA in healthy donors (dated by TCRdb to about 2017). The library was generated by the immunoSEQ multiplex PCR assay. A mixture of 60 forward primers for TCR Vbeta segments and 13 reverse primers for TCR Jbeta segments was used in the multiplex PCR. The immuneACCESS repertoire file appears here via TCRdb, limited to in-frame rearrangements. These files lack a portion of the clones; in checked studies, under half of the deficit traces to unresolved V genes, and the cause of the others is not known. This sample has 140,000 to 150,000 clones in its table, and around two thirds of those were observed once. The ten largest account for roughly 2% of the sample. Sequencing was done on a sample of PBMCs. The source of these receptors is a woman aged 55-70 years in good health and CMV-seropositive.

The gene calls are TRBV5-4 and TRBJ2-7, with 7 bases identical to TRBD2. Germline trimming cut 4 bases from V and 2 bases from J; bases unmatched to any gene: 12. The CDR3 loop spans 16 amino acids. Germline V gives CDR1 SGHNT, CDR2 YYREEE (reference sequence). The CDR3 DNA reads TGTGCCAGCAGCCCTGGGGGAAGCGGGGTACCCTACGAGCAGTACTTC. It yields the protein CASSPGGSGVPYEQYF.

This clone was seen only once. V and J are TRBV2 and TRBJ1-1; D ambiguous. This CDR3 has 14 amino acids. With 4 bases removed from V and 3 bases from J, the gap between germline ends came to 12 bases. Germline-derived CDR1 and CDR2 are SNHLY and FYNNEI. The CDR3 is CASSVVSRDTEAFF. CDR3 in DNA: TGTGCCAGCAGTGTCGTCTCCCGGGACACTGAAGCTTTCTTT.

The gene calls are TRBV14 and TRBJ2-1; D may be TRBD2 (5 bases). CDR1 is SGHDN and CDR2 is FVKESK in the germline V gene. Between the trimmed V and J ends, which lost 4 bases and 4 bases, there was a span of 14 bases. The CDR3 covers 15 residues. DNA for the CDR3: TGTGCCAGCAGCCCGAGGGCGGCCTCTTACAATGAGCAGTTCTTC. Amino acid sequence: CASSPRAASYNEQFF.

This clone was observed a handful of times. This sequence joins TRBV28 and TRBJ2-2; TRBD2 is a possible D gene (6 bases). V dropped 4 bases and J dropped 5 bases, with 20 bases sitting between them. Germline CDR1 and CDR2: MDHEN and SYDVKM. This CDR3 contains 17 residues. CDR3 sequence reads: CASSSLRGSRITGELFF. For the CDR3, the DNA is TGTGCCAGCAGTTCCCTCCGGGGGAGTCGGATAACCGGGGAGCTGTTTTTT.

The V call is TRBV19, the J call TRBJ1-4; a possible D gene is TRBD1 (5 bases). The CDR3 covers 13 residues. Between the trimmed V and J ends, which lost 5 bases and 8 bases, there was a span of 12 bases. Germline CDR1 reads LNHDA; CDR2 reads SQIVND (reference sequence). The CDR3 nucleotides read TGTGCCAGTAGTCCGCGGGACCCGGAAAAACTGTTTTTT. This gives the protein CASSPRDPEKLFF.

The CDR3 DNA reads as TGTGCCAGCAGCTTGGGAGTCTCCTACGAGCAGTACTTC. Its protein is CASSLGVSYEQYF. The J gene is TRBJ2-7, the V gene TRBV11-1, with a tentative D call TRBD2 (5 bases). The V gene's germline CDR1 is SGHAT and CDR2 FQDESV (reference sequence). The CDR3 has 13 amino acids. The V gene lost 3 bases and the J gene lost 0 bases, with 6 bases spanning the gap.

The chain has TRBV29-1 and TRBJ2-1; TRBD2 might be the D (6 bases). The ends were cut back, 7 bases at V and 1 base at J, with 11 bases in the middle. The CDR3 sequence is 13 residues long. Germline-derived CDR1 and CDR2 are SQVTM and ANQGSEA. CDR3: CSGGGRSYNEQFF. CDR3 bases: TGCAGCGGGGGAGGAAGGTCCTACAATGAGCAGTTCTTC.

J is TRBJ2-1 and V is TRBV7-3; 8 bases align to TRBD1. The ends lost 2 bases at V and 4 bases at J; junction bases unmatched: 7. Looked up from germline, CDR1 is SGHTA and CDR2 is FQGTGA. The CDR3 sequence is 16 residues long. CDR3 in amino acids: CASSLLRQGAYNEQFF. CDR3 nucleotides: TGTGCCAGCAGCTTACTTCGTCAGGGGGCTTACAATGAGCAGTTCTTC.